This is a list of T cell receptor beta chains from one sample in a study of T cell responses to AZD1222 COVID-19 vaccine. TCRdb's table, derived via immunoSEQ multiplex PCR, lists solely in-frame clones and lacks some. The table shows 85,000 to 95,000 clones, with around 87% occurring only once. This specimen was peripheral blood, taken on day 0 of AZD1222 vaccination. The receptor source for this set is an adult in good health. CDR3s include the opening cysteine and the closing phenylalanine or tryptophan. Fields, in order: V gene, clone size, CDR3 length, J gene, D gene, CDR3 DNA, CDR3 protein. D genes are given only for firm matches. Clone size, where shown, is once, few, many, or a class for clones that have expanded.

v_gene: TRBV7-9; abundance: NA; len: 16; j_gene: TRBJ1-2; d_gene: NA; CDR3nt: TGTGCCAGCAGCTTGGCAAGGACAGATTCTAACTATGGCTACACCTTC; CDR3aa: CASSLARTDSNYGYTF
v_gene: TRBV27; abundance: NA; len: 13; j_gene: TRBJ2-1; d_gene: NA; CDR3nt: TGTGCCAGCAGCATAGGGACCAAAAATGAGCAGTTCTTC; CDR3aa: CASSIGTKNEQFF
v_gene: TRBV7-9; abundance: NA; len: 15; j_gene: TRBJ1-3; d_gene: NA; CDR3nt: TGTGCCAGCACCCCACTCAGGGGCGGAGGAAACACCATATATTTT; CDR3aa: CASTPLRGGGNTIYF
v_gene: TRBV20-1; abundance: NA; len: 15; j_gene: TRBJ1-6; d_gene: NA; CDR3nt: TGCAGTGCTAGTATCCAGGGTCGATATAATTCACCCCTCCACTTT; CDR3aa: CSASIQGRYNSPLHF
v_gene: TRBV4-1; abundance: NA; len: 13; j_gene: TRBJ1-5; d_gene: NA; CDR3nt: TGCGCCAGCAGCCAATTTCCGGAGGGGCCCCAGCATTTT; CDR3aa: CASSQFPEGPQHF
v_gene: TRBV18; abundance: NA; len: 15; j_gene: TRBJ1-4; d_gene: TRBD1; CDR3nt: TGTGCCAGCTCACCCTTGGACAGGGGAGGTTCGGAACTGTTTTTT; CDR3aa: CASSPLDRGGSELFF
v_gene: TRBV7-9; abundance: once; len: 15; j_gene: TRBJ2-7; d_gene: NA; CDR3nt: TGTGCCAGCAGCCCCCCCGTTGGGGGCCGCCACGAGCAGTACTTC; CDR3aa: CASSPPVGGRHEQYF
v_gene: TRBV2; abundance: once; len: 14; j_gene: TRBJ2-3; d_gene: NA; CDR3nt: TGTGCCAGCAGTGGATCCCGCAGCACAGATACGCAGTATTTT; CDR3aa: CASSGSRSTDTQYF
v_gene: TRBV18; abundance: NA; len: 15; j_gene: TRBJ1-5; d_gene: NA; CDR3nt: TGTGCCAGCTCCCCCAGCGGCGGATTCAATCAGCCCCAGCATTTT; CDR3aa: CASSPSGGFNQPQHF
v_gene: TRBV6-5; abundance: NA; len: 12; j_gene: TRBJ1-5; d_gene: NA; CDR3nt: TGTGCCAGCAGCACGGGCAATCAGCCCCAGCATTTT; CDR3aa: CASSTGNQPQHF
v_gene: TRBV7-2; abundance: once; len: 13; j_gene: TRBJ1-4; d_gene: NA; CDR3nt: TGTGCCAGCAGCAATCCCGGCGCGGATGAACTGTTTTTT; CDR3aa: CASSNPGADELFF
v_gene: TRBV6-4; abundance: NA; len: 18; j_gene: TRBJ2-2; d_gene: TRBD1; CDR3nt: TGTGCCAGCAGTGAACCTACTCGGGACAGTGACACATCCGGGGAGCTGTTTTTT; CDR3aa: CASSEPTRDSDTSGELFF
v_gene: TRBV6-1; abundance: NA; len: 14; j_gene: TRBJ1-2; d_gene: TRBD1; CDR3nt: TGTGCCAGCAGTGACCCGGGACAGGGGAATGGCTACACCTTC; CDR3aa: CASSDPGQGNGYTF
v_gene: TRBV19; abundance: NA; len: 12; j_gene: TRBJ1-1; d_gene: NA; CDR3nt: TGTGCCGCTAAAGGTCGCGACACTGAAGCTTTCTTT; CDR3aa: CAAKGRDTEAFF
v_gene: TRBV18; abundance: once; len: 14; j_gene: TRBJ1-1; d_gene: NA; CDR3nt: TGTGCCAGCTCACCACCAACTCCGACGACTGAAGCTTTCTTT; CDR3aa: CASSPPTPTTEAFF
v_gene: TRBV28; abundance: NA; len: 14; j_gene: TRBJ1-4; d_gene: NA; CDR3nt: TGTGCCAGCAGAACCCCCAGGGGAGGTGAAAAACTGTTTTTT; CDR3aa: CASRTPRGGEKLFF
v_gene: TRBV10-3; abundance: NA; len: 14; j_gene: TRBJ1-1; d_gene: TRBD1; CDR3nt: TGTGCCACTAGGGGGCCAGATAAGAACACTGAAGCTTTCTTT; CDR3aa: CATRGPDKNTEAFF
v_gene: TRBV25-1; abundance: NA; len: 12; j_gene: TRBJ1-5; d_gene: NA; CDR3nt: TGTGCCAGCAGTGAAGAAGGTCAGCCCCAGCATTTT; CDR3aa: CASSEEGQPQHF
v_gene: TRBV2; abundance: NA; len: 13; j_gene: TRBJ2-7; d_gene: TRBD1; CDR3nt: TGTGCCAGCAGGAAGGGGGCAGGCTACGAGCAGTACTTC; CDR3aa: CASRKGAGYEQYF
v_gene: TRBV7-3; abundance: NA; len: 14; j_gene: TRBJ2-1; d_gene: NA; CDR3nt: TGTGCCAGCAGCTTAGGTCAGCTTGGCAATGAGCAGTTCTTC; CDR3aa: CASSLGQLGNEQFF
v_gene: TRBV7-2; abundance: NA; len: 12; j_gene: TRBJ2-2; d_gene: NA; CDR3nt: TGTGCCAGCAGCCCGACTAGCGGGGAGCTGTTTTTT; CDR3aa: CASSPTSGELFF
v_gene: TRBV6-5; abundance: NA; len: 14; j_gene: TRBJ2-3; d_gene: TRBD1; CDR3nt: TGTGCCAGCAGAGGGAGACAGGGGCCAGATACGCAGTATTTT; CDR3aa: CASRGRQGPDTQYF
v_gene: TRBV10-3; abundance: NA; len: 16; j_gene: TRBJ2-7; d_gene: TRBD1; CDR3nt: TGTGCCATCAGTGGGGGACAGGGAATTAGGACCTACGAGCAGTACTTC; CDR3aa: CAISGGQGIRTYEQYF
v_gene: TRBV6-2/TRBV6-3; abundance: NA; len: 17; j_gene: TRBJ2-1; d_gene: TRBD2; CDR3nt: TGTGCCAGCAGTCGGCCCCTTTGGCGGGGGGGCCGCAATGAGCAGTTCTTC; CDR3aa: CASSRPLWRGGRNEQFF
v_gene: TRBV11-3; abundance: NA; len: 14; j_gene: TRBJ2-2; d_gene: TRBD1; CDR3nt: TGTGCCAGCCGCCCCAGGACAGGGATCGGGGAGCTGTTTTTT; CDR3aa: CASRPRTGIGELFF
v_gene: TRBV5-1; abundance: NA; len: 14; j_gene: TRBJ1-4; d_gene: NA; CDR3nt: TGCGCCAGCAGATCCGGAGCAACTAATGAAAAACTGTTTTTT; CDR3aa: CASRSGATNEKLFF
v_gene: TRBV5-1; abundance: NA; len: 15; j_gene: TRBJ2-3; d_gene: NA; CDR3nt: TGCGCCAGCAGCCCCCCCTACTTAATTCCAGATACGCAGTATTTT; CDR3aa: CASSPPYLIPDTQYF
v_gene: TRBV5-1; abundance: NA; len: 13; j_gene: TRBJ2-5; d_gene: NA; CDR3nt: TGCGCCAGCAGCACCGGGATCCAAGAGACCCAGTACTTC; CDR3aa: CASSTGIQETQYF
v_gene: TRBV4-1; abundance: NA; len: 15; j_gene: TRBJ2-2; d_gene: TRBD1; CDR3nt: TGCGCCAGCAGCCAAGATCAGGGACAGGTCCGGGGAGCTGTTTTT; CDR3aa: CASSQDQGQVRGAVF
v_gene: TRBV10-1; abundance: NA; len: 16; j_gene: TRBJ1-3; d_gene: NA; CDR3nt: TGCGCCAGCAGTGAGTTTGAAAAGGGATGGGGAAACACCATATATTTT; CDR3aa: CASSEFEKGWGNTIYF
v_gene: TRBV6-4; abundance: many; len: 13; j_gene: TRBJ1-1; d_gene: NA; CDR3nt: TGTGCCAGCAGTGTCGGGGGGAACACTGAAGCTTTCTTT; CDR3aa: CASSVGGNTEAFF
v_gene: TRBV6-2/TRBV6-3; abundance: NA; len: 13; j_gene: TRBJ1-2; d_gene: TRBD1; CDR3nt: TGTGCCAGCAGTTACTGGGGGACAGGGGGCTACACCTTC; CDR3aa: CASSYWGTGGYTF
v_gene: TRBV6-1; abundance: NA; len: 15; j_gene: TRBJ2-5; d_gene: TRBD2; CDR3nt: TGTGCCAGCAGTGAATGGCCGCGGGGGGGTGAGACCCAGTACTTC; CDR3aa: CASSEWPRGGETQYF
v_gene: TRBV6-7; abundance: NA; len: 14; j_gene: TRBJ1-2; d_gene: NA; CDR3nt: TGTGCCAGCAAAAAAAGTTCTGGCCGGTGGGGCTACACCTTC; CDR3aa: CASKKSSGRWGYTF
v_gene: TRBV4-1; abundance: NA; len: 15; j_gene: TRBJ1-4; d_gene: TRBD1; CDR3nt: TGCGCCAGCAGCCACCGGGGACAGGGAAATGAAAAACTGTTTTTT; CDR3aa: CASSHRGQGNEKLFF
v_gene: TRBV30; abundance: NA; len: 14; j_gene: TRBJ1-6; d_gene: TRBD1; CDR3nt: TGTGCCTGGAATGACAGGGGCTGTAATTCACCCCTCCACTTT; CDR3aa: CAWNDRGCNSPLHF
v_gene: TRBV18; abundance: once; len: 15; j_gene: TRBJ2-5; d_gene: NA; CDR3nt: TGTGCCAGCTCACCTGTTCCGGGTATCGTTGAGACCCAGTACTTC; CDR3aa: CASSPVPGIVETQYF
v_gene: TRBV9; abundance: NA; len: 15; j_gene: TRBJ1-3; d_gene: NA; CDR3nt: TGTGCCAGCAGCCCCTACCAAGTCGCTGGAAACACCATATATTTT; CDR3aa: CASSPYQVAGNTIYF
v_gene: TRBV5-1; abundance: NA; len: 14; j_gene: TRBJ1-4; d_gene: NA; CDR3nt: TGCGCCAGCAGCTTGGGGGCAACTAATGAAAAACTGTTTTTT; CDR3aa: CASSLGATNEKLFF
v_gene: TRBV19; abundance: NA; len: 15; j_gene: TRBJ1-1; d_gene: TRBD1; CDR3nt: TGTGCCAGTAGTCTCCCAGGGGGACCGAACACTGAAGCTTTCTTT; CDR3aa: CASSLPGGPNTEAFF
v_gene: TRBV19; abundance: NA; len: 15; j_gene: TRBJ1-4; d_gene: TRBD1; CDR3nt: TGTGCCAGTAGGGCCCGGGGACAGGGTAATGAAAAACTGTTTTTT; CDR3aa: CASRARGQGNEKLFF
v_gene: TRBV5-1; abundance: NA; len: 13; j_gene: TRBJ2-7; d_gene: NA; CDR3nt: TGCGCCAGCAGCTTGTCGGGACGAGGGGAGCAGTACTTC; CDR3aa: CASSLSGRGEQYF
v_gene: TRBV27; abundance: NA; len: 14; j_gene: TRBJ1-1; d_gene: NA; CDR3nt: TGTGCCAGCAGTAACCAACAGGAGAACACTGAAGCTTTCTTT; CDR3aa: CASSNQQENTEAFF
v_gene: TRBV10-1; abundance: NA; len: 17; j_gene: TRBJ1-2; d_gene: TRBD1; CDR3nt: TGCGCCAGCCGAACCGGAAAGGGGGCGGGTAGCAACTATGGCTACACCTTC; CDR3aa: CASRTGKGAGSNYGYTF
v_gene: TRBV7-2; abundance: NA; len: 15; j_gene: TRBJ1-6; d_gene: NA; CDR3nt: TGTGCCAGCAGCTTAGCGGCCCAGGCCAGTTCACCCCTCCACTTT; CDR3aa: CASSLAAQASSPLHF
v_gene: TRBV11-2; abundance: NA; len: 12; j_gene: TRBJ1-2; d_gene: NA; CDR3nt: TGTGCCAGCAGCCTAAGCAGACTAGGCTACACCTTC; CDR3aa: CASSLSRLGYTF
v_gene: TRBV6-4; abundance: NA; len: 13; j_gene: TRBJ2-1; d_gene: NA; CDR3nt: TGTGCCAGCAGTGACTCGGACAAAAATGAGCAGTTCTTC; CDR3aa: CASSDSDKNEQFF
v_gene: TRBV6-2/TRBV6-3; abundance: NA; len: 15; j_gene: TRBJ2-5; d_gene: TRBD2; CDR3nt: TGTGCCAGCAGCTCGGGTGGACTAGCTGCGGAGACCCAGTACTTC; CDR3aa: CASSSGGLAAETQYF